This T cell receptor (beta chain) was retrieved from a study of untreated major depressive disorder. Note on this clone: The antigen is unknown.

Study results and caveats: A comparatively small sample limits the generalizability of these findings. Depressed patients' CD4+ T cells carried increased TRBV05-01 (Vbeta 5.1) usage versus control CD4+ T cells.

Clones were sequenced by immunoSEQ multiplex PCR, and TCRdb holds only the in-frame ones, with some missing. In the table there are about 13,000 clones, 80% to 95% of which are singletons. This CDR3 is 13 amino acids long. With 6 bases removed from V and 5 bases from J, the gap between germline ends came to 10 bases. The germline V gene encodes CDR1 LNHDA and CDR2 SQIVND (reference sequence). This chain joins TRBV19 and TRBJ1-4, with a weak D call TRBD1 (6 bases). The sample was CD4+ T cells from PBMCs. The receptor's source is a man aged 25-45 years with major depressive disorder. This chain's CDR3 is CASSRGWNEKLFF. Written as DNA, the CDR3 is TGTGCCAGTAGCAGGGGATGGAATGAAAAACTGTTTTTT.